This T cell receptor (beta chain) was observed in a study of identical twins. This clonotype was seen a few times. Its antigen is not known. cDNA molecules carried unique molecular identifiers, and template switching added a universal primer site. TCRdb reanalysed the 5' RACE reads using MiXCR and keeps one entry per CDR3 protein. Here the sample spans around 1.7 million distinct CDR3 sequences, about 32% being singletons. Regarding the study as a whole: The authors noted that invariant MAIT and iNKT cells could partly confound zero-insertion analyses. It was out-of-frame TCR alpha sharing in monozygotic twins that models underestimated. Abundant beta clonotypes from cord blood had fewer insertions, unlike memory repertoires, which showed none.

There are 15 residues in the CDR3. V was pared by 2 bases and J by 4 bases, with 6 bases of the junction left unmatched. Germline CDR1 reads DFQATT; CDR2 reads SNEGSKA (reference sequence). This receptor was obtained from a newborn girl in good health. The J gene is TRBJ2-1, the V gene TRBV20-1; 9 bases align to TRBD2. Sequenced input: cord blood. The CDR3 sequence: CSARSSGSDYNEQFF. As DNA, the CDR3 is TGCAGTGCTAGAAGTAGCGGGAGTGATTACAATGAGCAGTTCTTC.